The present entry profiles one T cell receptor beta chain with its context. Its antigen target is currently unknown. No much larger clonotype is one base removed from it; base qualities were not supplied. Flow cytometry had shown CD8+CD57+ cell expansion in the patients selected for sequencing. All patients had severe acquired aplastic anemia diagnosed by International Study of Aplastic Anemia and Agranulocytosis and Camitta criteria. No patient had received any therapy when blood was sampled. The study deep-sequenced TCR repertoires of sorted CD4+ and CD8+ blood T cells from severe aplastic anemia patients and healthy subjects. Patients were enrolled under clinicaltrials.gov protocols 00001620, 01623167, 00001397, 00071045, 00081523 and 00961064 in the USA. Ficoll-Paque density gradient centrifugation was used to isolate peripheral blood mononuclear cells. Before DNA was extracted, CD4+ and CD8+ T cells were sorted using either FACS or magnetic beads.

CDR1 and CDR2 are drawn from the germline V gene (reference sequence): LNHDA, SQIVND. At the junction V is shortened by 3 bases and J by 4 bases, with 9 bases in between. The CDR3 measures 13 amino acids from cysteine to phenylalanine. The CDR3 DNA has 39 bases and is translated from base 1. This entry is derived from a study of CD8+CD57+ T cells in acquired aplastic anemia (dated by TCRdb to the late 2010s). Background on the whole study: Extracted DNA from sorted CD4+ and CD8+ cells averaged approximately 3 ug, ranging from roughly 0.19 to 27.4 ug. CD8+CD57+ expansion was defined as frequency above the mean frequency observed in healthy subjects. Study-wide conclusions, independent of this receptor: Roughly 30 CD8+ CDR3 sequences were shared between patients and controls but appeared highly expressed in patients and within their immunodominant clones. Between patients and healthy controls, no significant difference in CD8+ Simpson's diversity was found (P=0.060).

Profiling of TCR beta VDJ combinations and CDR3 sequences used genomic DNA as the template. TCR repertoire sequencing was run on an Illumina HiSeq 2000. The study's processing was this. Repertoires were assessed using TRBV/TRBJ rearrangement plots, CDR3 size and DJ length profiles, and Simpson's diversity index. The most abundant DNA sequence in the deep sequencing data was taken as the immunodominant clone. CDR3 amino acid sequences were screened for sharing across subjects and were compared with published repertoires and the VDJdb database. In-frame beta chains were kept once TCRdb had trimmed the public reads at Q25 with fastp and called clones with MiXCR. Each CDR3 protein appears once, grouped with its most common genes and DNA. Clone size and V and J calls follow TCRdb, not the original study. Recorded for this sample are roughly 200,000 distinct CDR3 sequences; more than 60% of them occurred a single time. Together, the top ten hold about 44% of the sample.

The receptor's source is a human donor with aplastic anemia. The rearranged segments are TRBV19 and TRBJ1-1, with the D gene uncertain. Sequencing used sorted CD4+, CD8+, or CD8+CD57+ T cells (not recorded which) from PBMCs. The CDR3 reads CASSIQATTEAFF. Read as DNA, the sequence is TGTGCCAGTAGTATTCAGGCGACCACTGAAGCTTTCTTT. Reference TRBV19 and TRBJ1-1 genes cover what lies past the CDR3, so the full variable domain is DGGITQSPKYLFRKEGQNVTLSCEQNLNHDAMYWYRQDPGQGLRLIYYSQIVNDFQKGDIAEGYSVSREKKESFPLTVTSAQKNPTAFYLCASSIQATTEAFFGQGTRLTVV.